This T cell receptor beta chain was recorded in a study of response to subunit inactivated influenza vaccine listed by TCRdb under 2018. With regard to the full study: To follow how T cells responded to a trivalent subunit inactivated influenza vaccine, the researchers relied on deep quantitative profiling of the T cell receptor repertoire. Study-wide findings and limitations: The authors suggested that each seasonal influenza vaccination may recruit only a limited number of new T cells.

The CDR3 has 16 amino acids, counting the end cysteine and phenylalanine. Only CDR3 DNA remains: 48 bases, in frame from the first base. Looking up the germline V gene yields CDR1 SGHVS and CDR2 FQNEAQ. After removal of 5 bases from V and 5 bases from J, the junction retains 12 bases not matched to a gene. Library construction relied on RT-PCR. Sequenced using an Illumina HiSeq 2500. The public reads were reanalyzed by TCRdb: fastp trimming at Q25, MiXCR alignment, in-frame beta chains only. Under each unique CDR3 protein, matching rows form one entry showing the most common genes and DNA. Across this sample there are 450,000 to 500,000 distinct CDR3 sequences, with 11% seen only once. Jointly, the top ten make up approximately 12% of the sample. This clonotype was seen only a few times. Its antigen has not been determined. It has no much larger one-base neighbor in the sample; base qualities were not kept.

The sample's time point label, decoded: 45 to 55 days after influenza vaccine administration. This TCR derives from a man aged 45 to 65 who received an inactivated influenza vaccine. Donor details come from another sample of the same person, matched by shared clones. The chain uses TRBV7-8 and TRBJ2-5, and TRBD1 aligns with 9 junction nucleotides. The specimen was PBMCs from blood, collected 35 to 45 days after vaccination. Here is the DNA: TGTGCCAGCAGCCCGCTAACAGGGGGCAATTTGGAGACCCAGTACTTC. Its protein product is CASSPLTGGNLETQYF.